The present T cell receptor beta chain was sequenced within a study of shared clonotypes between healthy human individuals. Turning to this clone: The antigen is undetermined.

Donation came from healthy HIV-negative adults that had no recent acute infections or vaccinations. With 3 bases removed from V and 3 bases from J, the gap between germline ends came to 18 bases. This CDR3 contains 15 residues. Germline CDR1 reads GTSNPN; CDR2 reads SVGIG (reference sequence). Overall study results and limits: A handful of donors shared approximately 5% of their naive CD4 clonotypes.

Several immunoSEQ 96-well plates shared each subset's DNA, each plate a replicate. The repertoire was sequenced with immunoSEQ multiplex PCR; TCRdb's copy has only in-frame clones and lacks some. The sample holds a few million clones, approximately 95% seen once. The clonotype was recovered from a man between 18 and 29 years old in good health. The chain employs TRBV30 and TRBJ2-7, with D possibly being TRBD2 (5 bases). What was sequenced was naive CD4+ T cells sorted from blood. Subset: CD45RA+ positively selected. CDR3 residues: CAWRPGYFTFYEQYF. DNA for the CDR3: TGTGCCTGGAGACCGGGATACTTCACATTCTACGAGCAGTACTTC.